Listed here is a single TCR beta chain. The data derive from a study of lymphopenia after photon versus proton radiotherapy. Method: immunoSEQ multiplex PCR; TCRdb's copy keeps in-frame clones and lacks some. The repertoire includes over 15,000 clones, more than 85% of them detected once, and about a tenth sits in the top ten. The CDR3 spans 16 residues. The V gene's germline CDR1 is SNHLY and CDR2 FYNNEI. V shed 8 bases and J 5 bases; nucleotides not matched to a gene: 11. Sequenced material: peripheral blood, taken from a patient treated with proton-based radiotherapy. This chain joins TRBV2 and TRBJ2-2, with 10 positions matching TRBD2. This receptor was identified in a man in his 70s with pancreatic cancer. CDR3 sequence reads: CASSRERGGRTGELFF. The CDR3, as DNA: TGTGCCAGCTCCAGGGAGCGGGGGGGTCGAACCGGGGAGCTGTTTTTT.